Sequencing of this T cell receptor beta chain was carried out in a study of post-analysis software for immune sequencing data. Comments on this clonotype: The antigen remains unidentified. The junction and the germline gene differ at one end; a read error may be behind it.

The CDR3 has 12 residues. Germline CDR1 is MNHEY and CDR2 is SMNVEV (reference sequence). The library was made from cDNA and included unique molecular identifiers. TCRdb fed the PCR reads into MiXCR, producing one record per CDR3 protein. The profile covers 380,000 or so distinct CDR3 sequences, with roughly 35% appearing a single time and roughly 13% taken by the ten largest. General study results and limits: Samples from a shared batch, those prepared together, strongly co-clustered by F measure. Included in a set of five TRBV segments more frequent in patients than controls were TRBV5-6, TRBV5-1 and TRBV20-1.

The chain carries TRBV27 and TRBJ2-7; D possibly corresponds to TRBD2 (6 bases). The sequencing sample was made of blood. This TCR came from a girl under 18 with multiple sclerosis. CDR3 sequence: CTSSRRGLEQYF. The CDR3 DNA reads TGTACCAGCAGCCGGAGGGGACTCGAGCAGTACTTC.